This record looks at one T cell receptor (beta chain) sequence and its context. Its antigen is as yet unknown. This sample is part of a study of vaccination and CD4 T cells after COVID-19. The germline gives CDR1 SEHNR, CDR2 FQNEAQ (reference sequence). Trimming removed 11 bases from V and 8 bases from J, with 21 bases in between. The CDR3 runs 13 residues. The treatment denotes: roughly 11-day PBMC culture with coronavirus spike peptide pools or control peptides (ViraFEST assay). Sequencing of DNA taken from cultured CD4+ T cells relied on the Oncomine TCR Beta short-read assay. Each CDR3 protein is one row after TCRdb ran MiXCR on the PCR reads. This sample yields about 15,000 distinct CDR3 sequences, of which 50% to 65% are seen a single time; around 10% belongs to the top ten.

The sequences come from CD4+ T cells from blood, cultured in vitro, collected before SARS-CoV-2 vaccination. This receptor was identified in a human donor who had recovered from COVID-19. The rearrangement joins TRBV7-9 to TRBJ1-1, with D maybe TRBD1 (5 bases). The DNA for the CDR3 is TGTGCCGGTGGAATGACTCCGACAGTCGAAGCTTTCTTT. It specifies CAGGMTPTVEAFF.